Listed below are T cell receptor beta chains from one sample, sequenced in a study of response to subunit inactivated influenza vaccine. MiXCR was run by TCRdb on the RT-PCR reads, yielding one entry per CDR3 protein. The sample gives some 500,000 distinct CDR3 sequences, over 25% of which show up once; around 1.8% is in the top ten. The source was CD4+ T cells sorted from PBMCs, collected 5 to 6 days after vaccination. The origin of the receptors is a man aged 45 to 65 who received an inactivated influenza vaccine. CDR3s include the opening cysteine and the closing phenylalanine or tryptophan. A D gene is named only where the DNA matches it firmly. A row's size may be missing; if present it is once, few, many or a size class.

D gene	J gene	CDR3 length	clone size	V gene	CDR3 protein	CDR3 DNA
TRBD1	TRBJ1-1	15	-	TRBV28	CASSTHRTGNTEAFF	TGTGCCAGCAGTACTCACAGGACAGGGAACACTGAAGCTTTCTTT
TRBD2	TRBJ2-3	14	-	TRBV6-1	CASRTGTSIGRQYF	TGTGCCAGCAGGACCGGGACTAGTATTGGAAGGCAGTATTTT
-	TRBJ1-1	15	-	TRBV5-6	CASSLKSRMNTEAFF	TGTGCCAGCAGCTTAAAAAGCAGGATGAACACTGAAGCTTTCTTT
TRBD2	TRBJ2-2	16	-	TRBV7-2	CASSLRLAGAAGELFF	TGTGCCAGCAGCTTGCGGCTAGCGGGGGCGGCCGGGGAGCTGTTTTTT
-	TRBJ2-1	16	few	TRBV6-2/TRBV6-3	CASTEGSGKSYNEQFF	TGTGCCAGCACCGAAGGGTCGGGGAAATCCTACAATGAGCAGTTCTTC
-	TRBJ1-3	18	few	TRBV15	CATSRDGVGVTSGNTIYF	TGTGCCACCAGCAGAGATGGAGTCGGGGTAACCTCTGGAAACACCATATATTTT
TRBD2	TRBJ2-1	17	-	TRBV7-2	CASSSPRTSGSRYEQFF	TGTGCCAGCAGCTCCCCGAGGACTAGCGGGAGTAGGTATGAGCAGTTCTTC
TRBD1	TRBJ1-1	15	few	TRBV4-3	CASSQGGGQGTEAFF	TGCGCCAGCAGCCAAGGAGGGGGACAGGGAACTGAAGCTTTCTTT
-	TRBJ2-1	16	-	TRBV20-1	CSARDGTPSSYNEQFF	TGCAGTGCTAGAGATGGGACACCGAGCTCCTACAATGAGCAGTTCTTC
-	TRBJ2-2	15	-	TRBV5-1	CASSFAGWNTGELFF	TGCGCCAGCAGCTTCGCGGGATGGAACACCGGGGAGCTGTTTTTT
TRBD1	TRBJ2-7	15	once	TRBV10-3	CAISDGQGGRGEQYF	TGTGCCATCAGTGATGGACAGGGCGGTCGTGGCGAGCAGTACTTC
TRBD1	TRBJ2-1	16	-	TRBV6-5	CSSSYSIGDRGDEQFF	TGTTCCAGCAGTTACTCGATTGGGGACAGGGGCGATGAGCAGTTCTTC
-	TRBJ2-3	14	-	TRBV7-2	CASSPTPGVDTQYF	TGTGCCAGCAGCCCTACCCCCGGGGTAGATACGCAGTATTTT
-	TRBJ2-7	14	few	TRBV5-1	CASSFGAGEYEQYF	TGCGCCAGCAGCTTCGGGGCAGGGGAGTACGAGCAGTACTTC
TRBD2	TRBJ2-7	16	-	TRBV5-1	CASSFAPSGRADEQYF	TGCGCCAGCAGCTTCGCACCTAGCGGGAGGGCCGACGAGCAGTACTTC
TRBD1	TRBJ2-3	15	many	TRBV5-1	CASSLTGASTDTQYF	TGCGCCAGCAGCTTGACAGGGGCGAGCACAGATACGCAGTATTTT
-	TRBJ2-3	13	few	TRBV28	CASSPSPRATQYF	TGTGCCAGCAGTCCATCCCCCCGGGCTACGCAGTATTTT
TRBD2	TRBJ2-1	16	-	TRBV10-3	CAISGGLAGDYNEQFF	TGTGCCATCAGTGGGGGACTAGCGGGAGATTACAATGAGCAGTTCTTC
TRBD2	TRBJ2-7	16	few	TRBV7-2	CASSFQPSGGSGEQYF	TGTGCCAGCAGCTTCCAACCTAGCGGGGGGTCTGGTGAGCAGTACTTC
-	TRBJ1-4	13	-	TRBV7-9	CASGGGGDEKLFF	TGTGCCTCAGGAGGAGGCGGAGATGAAAAACTGTTTTTT
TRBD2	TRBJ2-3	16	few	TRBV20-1	CSARRGLAGVTDTQYF	TGCAGTGCTAGGCGCGGACTAGCGGGGGTAACAGATACGCAGTATTTT
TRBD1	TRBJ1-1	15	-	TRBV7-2	CASSWLTGLDTEAFF	TGTGCCAGCAGCTGGCTGACAGGGCTAGACACTGAAGCTTTCTTT
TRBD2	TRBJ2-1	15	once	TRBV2	CASKGLAGNYNEQFF	TGTGCCAGCAAGGGACTAGCGGGGAACTACAATGAGCAGTTCTTC
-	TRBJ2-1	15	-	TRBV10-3	CAIRTQGPLDNEQFF	TGTGCCATCAGGACACAGGGACCCTTGGACAATGAGCAGTTCTTC
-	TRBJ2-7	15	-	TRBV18	CASSPRSGTSNEQYF	TGTGCCAGCTCACCACGATCAGGGACATCCAACGAGCAGTACTTC
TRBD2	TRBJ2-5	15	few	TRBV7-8	CASSLNGGTQETQYF	TGTGCCAGCAGCTTAAACGGGGGGACCCAAGAGACCCAGTACTTC
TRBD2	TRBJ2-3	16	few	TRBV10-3	CAISEAGLAGTDTQYF	TGTGCCATCAGTGAGGCGGGACTAGCGGGAACAGATACGCAGTATTTT
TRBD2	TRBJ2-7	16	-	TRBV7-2	CASSLGLRDYSYEQYF	TGTGCCAGCAGCTTAGGACTCAGGGACTACTCCTACGAGCAGTACTTC
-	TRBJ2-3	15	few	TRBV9	CASSVEGTATDTQYF	TGTGCCAGCAGCGTAGAGGGGACGGCCACAGATACGCAGTATTTT
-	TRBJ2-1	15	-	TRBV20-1	CSAREEGLNYNEQFF	TGCAGTGCTAGAGAGGAGGGGTTGAACTACAATGAGCAGTTCTTC
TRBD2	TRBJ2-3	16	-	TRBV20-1	CSARPPSGREQDTQYF	TGCAGTGCTAGACCCCCTAGCGGGAGGGAGCAGGATACGCAGTATTTT
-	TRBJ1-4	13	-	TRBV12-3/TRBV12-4	CASRLQANEKLFF	TGTGCCAGCAGATTACAGGCAAATGAAAAACTGTTTTTT
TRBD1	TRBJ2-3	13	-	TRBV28	CASSLEQGATQYF	TGTGCCAGCAGTTTGGAACAGGGGGCGACGCAGTATTTT
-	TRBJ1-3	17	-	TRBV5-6	CASSLRTTGFSGNTIYF	TGTGCCAGCAGCTTGCGAACGACAGGTTTCTCTGGAAACACCATATATTTT
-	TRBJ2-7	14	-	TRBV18	CASSPNSNTYEQYF	TGTGCCAGCTCACCAAACTCAAACACCTACGAGCAGTACTTC
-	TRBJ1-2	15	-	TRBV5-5	CASSPATGGVWGYTF	TGTGCCAGCAGCCCGGCGACGGGAGGGGTATGGGGCTACACCTTC
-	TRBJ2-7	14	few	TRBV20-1	CSASDRGYAYEQYF	TGCAGTGCTAGCGATCGAGGGTACGCCTACGAGCAGTACTTC
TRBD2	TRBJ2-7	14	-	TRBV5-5	CASSLGLAAHEQYF	TGTGCCAGCAGCTTGGGTCTAGCGGCCCACGAGCAGTACTTC
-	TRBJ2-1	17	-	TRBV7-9	CASSQTIGAEWQAEQFF	TGTGCCAGCAGCCAGACCATCGGCGCGGAATGGCAAGCAGAGCAGTTCTTC
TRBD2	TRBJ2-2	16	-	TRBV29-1	CSVRIGGGANTGELFF	TGCAGCGTTCGGATTGGGGGGGGAGCGAACACCGGGGAGCTGTTTTTT
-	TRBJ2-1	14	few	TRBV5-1	CASSLAFGYNEQFF	TGCGCCAGCAGCTTGGCCTTTGGTTACAATGAGCAGTTCTTC
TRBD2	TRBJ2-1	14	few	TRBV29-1	CSVIAGWGFDEQFF	TGCAGCGTTATAGCGGGATGGGGGTTCGATGAGCAGTTCTTC
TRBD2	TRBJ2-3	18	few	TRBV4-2	CASSQGTSATPSTDTQYF	TGTGCCAGCAGCCAAGGGACTAGCGCAACGCCTAGCACAGATACGCAGTATTTT
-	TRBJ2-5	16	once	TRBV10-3	CAISVERGRNGETQYF	TGTGCCATCAGTGTCGAGAGGGGGAGGAACGGGGAGACCCAGTACTTC
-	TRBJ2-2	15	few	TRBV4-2	CASSQATGGAGELFF	TGTGCCAGCAGCCAAGCAACAGGGGGGGCCGGGGAGCTGTTTTTT
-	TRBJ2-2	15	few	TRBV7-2	CASSLEGRNTGELFF	TGTGCCAGCAGCTTAGAGGGGCGGAACACCGGGGAGCTGTTTTTT
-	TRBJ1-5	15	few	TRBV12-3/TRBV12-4	CASRGDLGSNQPQHF	TGTGCCAGCAGAGGGGATTTAGGTAGCAATCAGCCCCAGCATTTT
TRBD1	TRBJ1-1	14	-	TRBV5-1	CASRITGGNTEAFF	TGCGCCAGCAGGATTACAGGGGGGAACACTGAAGCTTTCTTT
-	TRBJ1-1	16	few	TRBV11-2	CASSLGWLVSDTEAFF	TGTGCCAGCAGCTTAGGGTGGCTAGTTTCGGACACTGAAGCTTTCTTT
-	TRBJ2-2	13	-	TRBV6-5	CASSYGWAGELFF	TGTGCCAGCAGTTACGGGTGGGCCGGGGAGCTGTTTTTT
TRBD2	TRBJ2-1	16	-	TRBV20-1	CSASPPTGGAYNEQFF	TGCAGTGCTAGCCCCCCGACGGGAGGCGCGTACAATGAGCAGTTCTTC
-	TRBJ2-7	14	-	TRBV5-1	CASMAGASSYEQYF	TGCGCCAGCATGGCGGGGGCGAGCTCCTACGAGCAGTACTTC
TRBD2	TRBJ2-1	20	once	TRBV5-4	CASSLKSGLAVLSSYNEQFF	TGTGCCAGCAGCTTGAAGTCGGGACTAGCGGTTTTGAGCTCCTACAATGAGCAGTTCTTC
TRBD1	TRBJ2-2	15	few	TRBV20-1	CSASARGTVTGELFF	TGCAGTGCTAGTGCCAGGGGGACAGTCACCGGGGAGCTGTTTTTT
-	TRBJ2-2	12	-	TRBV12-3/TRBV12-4	CANSFTTGELFF	TGTGCCAACAGTTTTACGACCGGGGAGCTGTTTTTT